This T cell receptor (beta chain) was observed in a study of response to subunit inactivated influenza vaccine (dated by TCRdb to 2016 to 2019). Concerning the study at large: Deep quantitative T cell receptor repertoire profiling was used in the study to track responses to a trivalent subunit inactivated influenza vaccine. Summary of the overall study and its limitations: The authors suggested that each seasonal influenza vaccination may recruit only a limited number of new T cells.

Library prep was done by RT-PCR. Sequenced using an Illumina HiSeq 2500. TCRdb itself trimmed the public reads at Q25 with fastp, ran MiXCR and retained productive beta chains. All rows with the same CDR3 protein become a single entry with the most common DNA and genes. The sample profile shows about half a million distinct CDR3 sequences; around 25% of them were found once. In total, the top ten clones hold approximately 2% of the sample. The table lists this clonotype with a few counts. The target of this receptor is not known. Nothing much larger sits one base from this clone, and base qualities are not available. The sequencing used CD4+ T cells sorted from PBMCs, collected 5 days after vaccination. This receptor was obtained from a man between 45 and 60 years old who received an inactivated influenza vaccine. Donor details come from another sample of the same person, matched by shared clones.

The base sequence is TGTGCCAGCAGCCGCGAAGGAGTACATGAGCAGTTCTTC. This sequence encodes CASSREGVHEQFF. Recombination linked TRBV2 to TRBJ2-1; the D gene lacks a confident call. According to the germline V gene, CDR1 reads SNHLY and CDR2 reads FYNNEI. The CDR3 contains 13 residues, cysteine and phenylalanine counted. CDR3 DNA only is kept here, 39 bases in frame from base 1. V is cut by 6 bases and J by 8 bases, and the space between the germline ends is 14 bases.